The sequence of this T cell receptor (beta chain) was determined in a study of HIV-infected patients and healthy controls. Study-wide findings and caveats: Healthy controls carried many MAIT alpha-chain CDR3s, while HIV+ repertoires had few.

Reverse transcription used roughly 450 ng RNA and constant-region primers for alpha and beta. Using multiplexing indices, alpha and beta chain libraries were generated apart by chain-specific third strand synthesis. The cDNA received a 5' RACE adapter containing a random hexamer plus an SP2 sequencing primer site. A short first PCR added P5 and P7 adapter elements and a second index. Each CDR3 protein gets one entry after TCRdb re-called the 5' RACE reads with MiXCR. The data contain some 13,000 distinct CDR3 sequences, about a tenth of them singletons. A word on this clonotype: Its antigen is not known.

The CDR3 is 16 residues long. Deletions cut 2 bases from V and 3 bases from J, with 14 bases between. Germline lookup yields CDR1 SNHLY and CDR2 FYNNEI. No cell fractionation was done, so the repertoire covers all unsorted peripheral blood T cells. Peripheral blood, roughly 2.5 ml, was drawn for RNA extraction. The TCR originated in an adult in good health. Sequenced sample: blood. This sequence joins TRBV2 and TRBJ1-5; no clear D. CDR3 sequence: CASSESHETLNQPQHF. The CDR3 coding sequence is TGTGCCAGCAGTGAATCGCACGAGACCCTCAATCAGCCCCAGCATTTT.